The clone carrying this T cell receptor (beta chain) turned up a few times. TCRdb re-called the 5' RACE reads through MiXCR, storing one row per CDR3 protein. The data show fewer than 400,000 distinct CDR3 sequences, approximately 5.7% seen once. The sample belongs to a study of T cells after yellow fever vaccination. Germline loops: CDR1 MDHEN, CDR2 SYDVKM. The germline V and J ends were trimmed by 3 bases and 5 bases, with 16 bases remaining between them. The CDR3 totals 16 residues. The sequenced sample was PBMCs, obtained 5 days after the yellow fever booster vaccination. The TCR sequence derives from a man aged 25-40 years who received the YFV17D yellow fever vaccine. The J gene is TRBJ2-2, the V gene TRBV28, with D perhaps TRBD1 or TRBD2 (6 bases each). In DNA, the CDR3 is TGTGCCAGCAGTTTCGTGGGGGGCTTACGAACCGGGGAGCTGTTTTTT. Protein sequence: CASSFVGGLRTGELFF.